These T cell receptor beta chains were read from a single sample in a study of shared clonotypes between healthy human individuals. TCRdb's copy holds only in-frame clones and misses some; the assay was immunoSEQ multiplex PCR. The sample shows over 800,000 clones, more than 85% of them seen only once. The specimen sequenced was naive CD8+ T cells sorted from blood. These receptors all come from a young man in good health. CDR3s include the opening cysteine and the closing phenylalanine or tryptophan. A D gene is named only where the DNA matches it firmly. Clone size appears in some rows only: once, few, many, or a class for an expanded clone.

j_gene | v_gene | abundance | d_gene | CDR3aa | CDR3nt
TRBJ2-7 | TRBV9 | - | - | CASSGGLDSDEQYF | TGTGCCAGCAGCGGGGGGCTAGATAGCGACGAGCAGTACTTC
TRBJ1-4 | TRBV6-1 | few | TRBD1 | CASSEGDRDGEKLFF | TGTGCCAGCAGTGAAGGAGACAGGGATGGTGAAAAACTGTTTTTT
TRBJ2-7 | TRBV11-2 | - | - | CASSSGLNYEQYF | TGTGCCAGCAGCTCAGGACTGAACTACGAGCAGTACTTC
TRBJ2-1 | TRBV14 | - | TRBD2 | CASSQDLRTGLGYYNEQFF | TGTGCCAGCAGCCAAGATCTAAGGACGGGACTAGGCTATTACAATGAGCAGTTCTTC
TRBJ2-1 | TRBV2 | - | TRBD2 | CARQLAGGHEQFF | TGTGCCAGACAACTAGCGGGAGGCCATGAGCAGTTCTTC
TRBJ2-1 | TRBV6-4 | - | TRBD2 | CASSMDSGSYNEQFF | TGTGCCAGCAGTATGGATAGCGGGAGTTACAATGAGCAGTTCTTC
TRBJ2-1 | TRBV27 | - | - | CASSPDGSSYNEQFF | TGTGCCAGCAGTCCGGACGGCAGCTCCTACAATGAGCAGTTCTTC
TRBJ2-1 | TRBV6-5 | - | - | CASSYVAGDLYNEQFF | TGTGCCAGCAGTTACGTGGCAGGGGACCTTTACAATGAGCAGTTCTTC
TRBJ2-1 | TRBV2 | - | TRBD2 | CASSEGLAINEQFF | TGTGCCAGCAGTGAGGGACTAGCGATTAATGAGCAGTTCTTC
TRBJ1-5 | TRBV13 | - | TRBD1 | CASSAGQGNQPQHF | TGTGCCAGCAGCGCGGGACAGGGCAATCAGCCCCAGCATTTT